Shown below are 21 T cell receptor beta chains from a single sample sequenced in a study of shared clonotypes between healthy human individuals. TCRdb keeps only in-frame clones here, not all; method: immunoSEQ multiplex PCR. The data contain over 400,000 clones, roughly 95% of them singletons. Sequencing was carried out using naive CD4+ T cells sorted from blood. Specified subset: CD45RA+ positively selected. The receptors shown here come from a woman in her thirties in good health.

Notes on this clone: One end of the junction fails to match germline, which may point to a read error. This CDR3 is also generated by other DNA sequences in the sample. The V and J genes are TRBV7-8 and TRBJ2-5; TRBD1 aligns across 11 bases. Germline CDR1 is SGHVS and CDR2 is FQNEAQ. This CDR3 region has 14 residues. As DNA, the CDR3 is TGTGCCAGCAGTCGGACAGGGGGCGTGGAGACCCAATACTTC. Encoded protein: CASSRTGGVETQYF.

This chain connects TRBV7-2 to TRBJ2-2; the match to TRBD1 covers 8 bases. V dropped 5 bases and J dropped 5; count of bases not matched to a gene: 7. Germline V CDR1 and CDR2: SGHTA, FQGNSA. The CDR3 consists of 15 residues. The CDR3 DNA sequence: TGTGCCAGCAGCCCGACAGGGGCCGGGACCGGGGAGCTGTTTTTT. This codes for CASSPTGAGTGELFF.

V gene TRBV30 combines with J gene TRBJ1-2; D not certain. CDR1 and CDR2 from the germline V gene are GTSNPN and SVGIG (reference sequence). V dropped 0 bases and J dropped 4 bases, with 3 bases sitting between them. The CDR3 loop spans 11 amino acids. CDR3 region: CAWSVLYGYTF. The DNA for the CDR3 is TGTGCCTGGAGTGTACTCTATGGCTACACCTTC.

The chain joins TRBV7-2 to TRBJ2-3; possible D gene TRBD1, 5 bases. CDR1 is SGHTA, CDR2 FQGNSA, per germline. This CDR3 contains 15 residues. V was shortened by 0 bases and J by 3 bases, with 10 bases between the two germline ends. CDR3 bases: TGTGCCAGCAGCTTAGCAGGGGCAAGAACAGATACGCAGTATTTT. Protein product: CASSLAGARTDTQYF.

CDR3 in DNA: TGTGCCAGCAGCCGGACGGACGTATGGTACACTGAAGCTTTCTTT. It encodes CASSRTDVWYTEAFF. V gene TRBV11-2 combines with J gene TRBJ1-1; D remains ambiguous. CDR1 is SGHAT and CDR2 is FQNNGV in the germline V gene. The CDR3 length is 15 residues. V gave up 5 bases and J gave up 3 bases, with 16 bases separating them.

The genes are TRBV19 and TRBJ2-7, with TRBD2 as a possible D gene (5 bases). V was shortened by 5 bases and J by 0 bases, with 17 bases between the two germline ends. The CDR3 is 16 residues long. Germline CDR1 and CDR2: LNHDA and SQIVND (reference sequence). The CDR3 is CASSVSGLRNSYEQYF. CDR3 DNA sequence: TGTGCCAGTAGTGTCAGCGGTCTGCGGAACTCCTACGAGCAGTACTTC.

The chain joins TRBV9 to TRBJ2-2; D is undetermined. In germline, CDR1 is SGDLS, CDR2 YYNGEE. Trimming pared 0 bases from V and 6 bases from J, leaving 12 bases between. The CDR3 has 15 amino acids. CDR3 in DNA: TGTGCCAGCAGCGTAGAATTTGAATCTGCCGGGGAGCTGTTTTTT. Protein sequence: CASSVEFESAGELFF.

V is TRBV10-3 and J is TRBJ1-4, with 7 bases that match TRBD1. CDR1 is ENHRY and CDR2 is SYGVKD in the germline V gene. The junction had 8 bases not matched to a gene; V was cut back by 10 bases and J by 0 bases. CDR3 length: 15 residues. CDR3 sequence (DNA): TGTGCCACCACCACGGGACAGACAACTAATGAAAAACTGTTTTTT. Its protein is CATTTGQTTNEKLFF.

The rearrangement links TRBV10-3 to TRBJ2-7; D assignment may be TRBD1 or TRBD2 (7 bases each). CDR3 length equals 16 residues. Germline V CDR1 and CDR2: ENHRY, SYGVKD. V was pared by 3 bases and J by 4 bases, with 19 bases between. CDR3 amino acids: CAISDPGGRGSYEQYF. As DNA, the CDR3 is TGTGCCATCAGTGACCCGGGGGGCAGGGGGAGTTACGAGCAGTACTTC.

The V gene is TRBV4-1, the J gene TRBJ1-3; no clear D gene. V was cut by 0 bases and J by 4 bases, with 19 bases left in between. Germline values: CDR1 MGHRA, CDR2 YSYEKL. The CDR3 is 18 residues long. CDR3: CASSQDSRTGGWGNTIYF. In DNA form, the CDR3 reads TGCGCCAGCAGCCAAGATTCCCGGACGGGAGGTTGGGGAAACACCATATATTTT.

This chain links TRBV5-1 with TRBJ1-1, with 8 bases aligning to TRBD1. The germline V gene has CDR1 SGHRS and CDR2 YFSETQ. The CDR3 has 15 residues. After removal of 0 bases from V and 1 base from J, the junction contained 2 bases not matched to a gene. Here the CDR3 DNA reads TGCGCCAGCAGCTTGGGAGACAGGGGGAACACTGAAGCTTTCTTT. Its protein is CASSLGDRGNTEAFF.

The chain carries TRBV5-1 and TRBJ2-1; 11 nucleotides line up with TRBD2. The CDR3 is made up of 18 amino acids. The V segment lost 2 bases and the J segment 2 bases; nucleotides outside the gene matches: 9. The germline gives CDR1 SGHRS, CDR2 YFSETQ. The CDR3 loop reads CASSFEALAGVAYNEQFF. The DNA for the CDR3 is TGCGCCAGCAGCTTTGAGGCACTAGCGGGAGTCGCCTACAATGAGCAGTTCTTC.

The chain recombines TRBV28 with TRBJ2-2; a weak D match, TRBD1 (6 bases). The ends were cut back, 5 bases at V and 8 bases at J, with 15 bases in the middle. The CDR3 runs to 14 residues. Per germline, CDR1 MDHEN and CDR2 SYDVKM. CDR3 nucleotides: TGTGCCAGCAGTAACCTTGACAGGCCAGGGGAGCTGTTTTTT. It specifies CASSNLDRPGELFF.

This clone was counted a single time. V gene TRBV5-1 combines with J gene TRBJ2-7; 8 positions match TRBD2. The V segment lost 4 bases and the J segment 2 bases; nucleotides outside the gene matches: 5. CDR3 size: 14 residues. Germline CDR1 and CDR2: SGHRS and YFSETQ. CDR3 nucleotides: TGCGCCAGCAGCCTACTAGCGGAAGCCTACGAGCAGTACTTC. As protein: CASSLLAEAYEQYF.

This rearrangement joins TRBV28 to TRBJ1-6, with 9 bases aligning to TRBD1. Germline CDR1 MDHEN, CDR2 SYDVKM. V lost 5 bases to trimming and J lost 9 bases; unmatched junction nucleotides: 8. The CDR3 spans 15 residues. The CDR3 region is CASSGGTGLSSPLHF. DNA for the CDR3: TGTGCCAGCAGTGGGGGGACAGGGTTAAGTTCACCCCTCCACTTT.

The chain couples TRBV28 to TRBJ2-3; 12 nucleotides align to TRBD2. V lost 2 bases, J lost 7 bases, and 10 bases stayed unmatched. The CDR3 spans 17 residues. CDR1 MDHEN and CDR2 SYDVKM come from the germline V gene. CDR3 nucleotides: TGTGCCAGCAGTTTAACTAGCGGGAGGATCGGTGTAAATACGCAGTATTTT. This gives the protein CASSLTSGRIGVNTQYF.

The CDR3 region is CAISDDRDLYGYTF. In DNA form, the CDR3 reads TGTGCCATCAGTGACGACCGGGACCTCTATGGCTACACCTTC. The chain couples TRBV10-3 to TRBJ1-2, with TRBD1 as a possible D gene (5 bases). Germline V lookup: CDR1 ENHRY, CDR2 SYGVKD. V was cut by 3 bases and J by 4 bases, with 12 bases left in between. The CDR3 runs 14 residues.

This rearrangement joins TRBV5-6 to TRBJ1-1; no clear D. This CDR3 contains 11 residues. In germline, CDR1 is SGHDT, CDR2 YYEEEE. V shed 2 bases and J shed 3 bases, with 2 bases lying between them. CDR3: CASSFHTEAFF. CDR3 coding DNA: TGTGCCAGCAGCTTCCACACTGAAGCTTTCTTT.

The chain carries TRBV7-9 and TRBJ2-1, with 11 positions matching TRBD1. The CDR3 covers 16 residues. Unmatched junction bases numbered 10, after V lost 7 bases and J lost 5 bases. Germline V gene lookup returns CDR1 SEHNR and CDR2 FQNEAQ (reference sequence). In DNA form, the CDR3 reads TGTGCCAGCACAAATTGGGGACAGGGGGGACACAATGAGCAGTTCTTC. Residues: CASTNWGQGGHNEQFF.

The J gene is TRBJ1-5, the V gene TRBV4-1; weak D call: TRBD1 (5 bases). Germline V gene lookup returns CDR1 MGHRA and CDR2 YSYEKL. V gave up 4 bases and J gave up 6 bases, with 16 bases separating them. This CDR3 spans 15 amino acids. The CDR3 protein is CASSPGGGGSQPQHF. The CDR3 region has the DNA TGCGCCAGCAGCCCCGGGGGGGGAGGGAGTCAGCCCCAGCATTTT.

The chain uses TRBV5-1 and TRBJ2-2, with TRBD1 matching over 7 bases. The V and J ends lost 4 bases and 2 bases, in that order; junction bases with no gene match: 5. The germline CDR1 and CDR2 sequences are SGHRS and YFSETQ. This CDR3 contains 15 residues. Here the CDR3 reads CASSTGQLNTGELFF. As DNA, the CDR3 is TGCGCCAGCAGCACGGGACAGTTAAACACCGGGGAGCTGTTTTTT.